A selection of T cell receptor beta chains follows, all from one sample in a study of OX40 agonist ivuxolimab in advanced cancers. TCRdb's table, derived via immunoSEQ multiplex PCR, lists solely in-frame clones and lacks some. The profile covers 60,000 to 70,000 clones, with 91% appearing a single time and more than 9.5% taken by the ten largest. Sequenced material: CD4+ or CD8+ T cells sorted from blood, taken in a trial of the OX40 agonist ivuxolimab. These receptors were taken from an adult with an advanced solid tumor such as melanoma, head and neck, liver or kidney cancer. The CDR3 runs from the conserved cysteine through the conserved F or W. D genes are given only for firm matches. Only some rows state a clone size, as once, few, many or a class for expanded clones.

j_call v_call clone_size d_call cdr3_nt cdr3_aa
TRBJ2-2 TRBV27 . TRBD1 TGTGCCAGCACCCCACTCCGACAGGGGATTAGCACCGGGGAGCTGTTTTTT CASTPLRQGISTGELFF
TRBJ2-7 TRBV11-2 . TRBD1 TGTGCCAGCAGCTTAGCATACAGGGGTTACGAGCAGTACTTC CASSLAYRGYEQYF
TRBJ2-2 TRBV19 . . TGTGCCAGTAGTATAAGATTGGACAACACCGGGGAGCTGCTTTTT CASSIRLDNTGELLF
TRBJ2-7 TRBV11-2 . . TGTGCCAGCAGCTTAGGACGGGCAGCAATCAACGAGCAGTACTTC CASSLGRAAINEQYF
TRBJ2-1 TRBV5-1 . . TGCGCCAGCAGCCTAGGTGGCAGGACTGAGCAGTTCTTC CASSLGGRTEQFF
TRBJ2-7 TRBV15 . TRBD2 TGTGCCACCAGCAAGCTAGCGGGAGGGCAAGACGAGCAGTACTTC CATSKLAGGQDEQYF
TRBJ2-1 TRBV29-1 . . TGCAGCGTTGAACTTTTCGAAGGGGGGGATGAGCAGTTCTTC CSVELFEGGDEQFF
TRBJ2-7 TRBV14 . . TGTGCCAGCAGATTAACCGGGGGTCCCTACGAGCAGTACTTC CASRLTGGPYEQYF
TRBJ2-1 TRBV29-1 once TRBD2 TGCAGCGTTGATCGGGGACGGGAGGGCCGCTACAATGAGCAGTTCTTC CSVDRGREGRYNEQFF
TRBJ1-4 TRBV10-1 once TRBD1 TGCGCCAGCGGTGGGACAGAAACAACTAATGAAAAACTGTTTTTT CASGGTETTNEKLFF
TRBJ2-3 TRBV5-1 . . TGCGCCAGCAGCTTGGCAGATACGCAGTATTTT CASSLADTQYF
TRBJ1-3 TRBV7-9 . . TGTGCCAGCAGCTTAAACCCCGCTGGAAACACCATATATTTT CASSLNPAGNTIYF
TRBJ2-7 TRBV28 few . TGTGCCACCGTATTAACAGGGAGCGAGTACGAGCAGTACTTC CATVLTGSEYEQYF
TRBJ2-2 TRBV10-3 . . TGTGCCATCAGCCACCCAGGAGGAGGGGGCGGGACCGGGGAGCTGTTTTTT CAISHPGGGGGTGELFF
TRBJ2-7 TRBV7-2 . . TGTGCCAGCAGCTTCACGGGGCCTTCCTACGAGCAGTACTTC CASSFTGPSYEQYF
TRBJ2-1 TRBV27 . TRBD2 TGTGCCAGCCTACTAGCGTACAGCTCCTACAATGAGCAGTTCTTC CASLLAYSSYNEQFF
TRBJ1-1 TRBV2 . TRBD1 TGTGCCAGGGGATGGACAGGCGGGGACACTGAAGCTTTCTTT CARGWTGGDTEAFF
TRBJ1-1 TRBV28 . . TGTGCCAGCAGTCCGGCGCTCATGAACACTGAAGCTTTCTTT CASSPALMNTEAFF
TRBJ1-2 TRBV7-8 . . TGTGCCAGCAGCAGAACAGGGTCCTTCGATGGCTACACCTTC CASSRTGSFDGYTF
TRBJ1-1 TRBV5-1 . TRBD1 TGCGCCAGCAGCTTGGCAGGGGGGTACACTGAAGCTTTCTTT CASSLAGGYTEAFF
TRBJ1-1 TRBV9 once . TGTGCCAGCAGCGTAGATATAAACACTGAAGCTTTCTTT CASSVDINTEAFF
TRBJ1-2 TRBV4-1 . . TGCGCCAGCAGCCAAGGAGTGGCAGATTGGGGCTACACCTTC CASSQGVADWGYTF
TRBJ1-2 TRBV5-1 once . TGCGCCAGCACGTCCGGTCGGGCCTATGGCTACACCTTC CASTSGRAYGYTF
TRBJ1-5 TRBV15 . TRBD1 TGTGCCACCAGCAGGCAGACAGGGTCGGGCAATCAGCCCCAGCATTTT CATSRQTGSGNQPQHF
TRBJ2-1 TRBV11-2 . . TGTGCCAGCAACAATTTAGGCAGCTCCTACAATGAGCAGTTCTTC CASNNLGSSYNEQFF
TRBJ2-5 TRBV7-3 . TRBD2 TGTGCCAGCAGCCCTAGCGGAGGCCAAGAGACCCAGTACTTC CASSPSGGQETQYF
TRBJ2-5 TRBV7-3 . TRBD2 TGTGCCAGCAGCTTATCAGCGGGAGCGGGAGAGACCCAGTACTTC CASSLSAGAGETQYF
TRBJ1-6 TRBV28 . . TGTGCCAGCAGGATCGATGGGCAGGGGAATTCACCCCTCCACTTT CASRIDGQGNSPLHF
TRBJ1-1 TRBV27 . . TGTGCCAGCAGTTTATACTCGAACACTGAAGCTTTCTTT CASSLYSNTEAFF
TRBJ2-7 TRBV27 . . TGTGCCAGCAGTTTATTTATTCACAGGGCGGAGGAGCAGTACTTC CASSLFIHRAEEQYF
TRBJ2-1 TRBV15 once TRBD2 TGTGCCACCAGCGGCATTATGCCTAGCGGATACAATGAGCAGTTCTTC CATSGIMPSGYNEQFF
TRBJ2-7 TRBV12-5 . . TGTGCTAGTGGATCGGGGGAAGTAATTGTCTACGAGCAGTACTTC CASGSGEVIVYEQYF
TRBJ1-1 TRBV7-9 . . TGTGCCAGTCCGGGATCCCAGGTGGACACTGAAGCTTTCTTT CASPGSQVDTEAFF